This entry lists 9 T cell receptor beta chains sequenced from one sample in a study of T-cell memory formation after mild COVID-19. MiXCR, applied by TCRdb to the 5' RACE reads, yields one record per CDR3 protein. The sample yields roughly 89,000 distinct CDR3 sequences, approximately 15% seen once. The sample was PBMCs or a T cell subset sorted from them (not recorded which). The receptors stem from a man aged 18 to 29 who had mild COVID-19 (a few samples of this study predate the infection). Cell type and time point are not known.

This clonotype was seen more than once but under ten times. The chain uses TRBV12-3 or TRBV12-4 and TRBJ2-7; D remains ambiguous. The V end was cut by 3 bases, the J end by 6 bases, with 9 bases between. This CDR3 is 12 amino acids long. The CDR3 region is CASSFATGEQYF. The CDR3 DNA sequence: TGTGCCAGCAGTTTTGCCACTGGCGAGCAGTACTTC.

This clonotype was picked up a small number of times. The chain uses TRBV5-6 and TRBJ1-2; D uncertain. The germline V gene encodes CDR1 SGHDT and CDR2 YYEEEE. V was trimmed by 4 bases and J by 5 bases, leaving 9 bases between them. This CDR3 comprises 12 residues. CDR3 region: CASSQSGYGYTF. In DNA form, the CDR3 reads TGTGCCAGCAGCCAGTCCGGTTATGGCTACACCTTC.

Details on this clonotype: Just one base apart from a much larger clone, this may be a read error. V and J are TRBV9 and TRBJ2-1, with D tentatively TRBD1 or TRBD2 (7 bases each). CDR1 is SGDLS and CDR2 is YYNGEE in the germline V gene. V lost 6 bases and J 6 bases, leaving 16 bases between the germline ends. This CDR3 has 14 residues. As DNA, the CDR3 is TGTGCCAGCACGGCAGGGGGGGCTACCAATGAGCAGTTCTTC. Protein product: CASTAGGATNEQFF.

This chain uses TRBV12-3 or TRBV12-4 with TRBJ2-1; no firm D call. Deletions cut 6 bases from V and 0 bases from J, with 18 bases between. The CDR3 is 17 amino acids. The CDR3 here is CASSQTFRATSYNEQFF. The CDR3 nucleotides are TGTGCCAGCAGCCAAACGTTTAGGGCTACCTCCTACAATGAGCAGTTCTTC.

CDR3 DNA sequence: TGTGCCAGCAGTTTAGGCGAAGAAGAGAAACTGTTTTTT. Translation: CASSLGEEEKLFF. The V call is TRBV12-3 or TRBV12-4, the J call TRBJ1-4; D remains unclear. This CDR3 has 13 amino acids. V dropped 1 base and J dropped 11 bases, with 11 bases sitting between them.

This sequence joins TRBV6-2 or TRBV6-3 and TRBJ2-2; 9 bases match TRBD1. V was clipped by 4 bases and J by 1 base; unmatched bases: 7. In germline, CDR1 is MNHEY, CDR2 SVGEGT. This CDR3 is 17 amino acids long. In nucleotides, the CDR3 is TGTGCCAGCAGTTGGGACAGGGACCTAAAGAACACCGGGGAGCTGTTTTTT. It yields the protein CASSWDRDLKNTGELFF.

The chain employs TRBV19 and TRBJ2-7; D possibly corresponds to TRBD2 (5 bases). CDR3 size: 16 residues. Germline V lookup: CDR1 LNHDA, CDR2 SQIVND (reference sequence). V was trimmed by 2 bases and J by 3 bases, leaving 17 bases between them. CDR3 protein: CASSIFSDGGLYEQYV. DNA for the CDR3: TGTGCCAGTAGTATATTCTCGGACGGTGGACTCTACGAGCAGTACGTC.

This clonotype appeared a few times. The V and J genes are TRBV7-9 and TRBJ2-2; perhaps TRBD1 as D (6 bases). The CDR3 totals 14 residues. Trimming pared 3 bases from V and 6 bases from J, leaving 11 bases between. Germline values: CDR1 SEHNR, CDR2 FQNEAQ (reference sequence). The CDR3 DNA reads as TGTGCCAGCAGCTTTTCCGGACAGCCCGGGGAGCTGTTTTTT. As protein: CASSFSGQPGELFF.

This clonotype was found many times. The genes are TRBV5-1 and TRBJ2-3; D ambiguous. Trimming cost V 0 bases and J 5 bases, with 13 bases left between them. CDR1 and CDR2 (germline): SGHRS, YFSETQ. This CDR3 is built from 15 residues. CDR3 amino acids: CASSLAEYSEDTQYF. CDR3 coding DNA: TGCGCCAGCAGCTTGGCAGAGTACTCGGAAGATACGCAGTATTTT.